This T cell receptor beta chain was recorded in a study of beta chain features in type 1 diabetes. Broader study findings: VDJ junctions in type 1 diabetes patients carried more deletions and fewer insertions. Among all four CD4+ subsets, Type 1 diabetes patients had TCRB CDR3s that were moderately but significantly shorter.

The CDR3 covers 13 residues. The ends were cut back, 3 bases at V and 2 bases at J, with 8 bases in the middle. Germline CDR1 reads SGDLS; CDR2 reads YYNGEE. Sequencing targeted expressed TCRB transcripts, as all isolated RNA had been reverse transcribed. The average read count of naive, central memory and regulatory T cell samples was several million. Sequenced by immunoSEQ multiplex PCR; TCRdb stores in-frame clones only, minus some. The table records hundreds of thousands of clones, 11% to 15% of them present only once. This clone occurred a few times. No antigen is known for it. CD45RO/CCR7/CD25/CD127/CD95/CD27 separated CD4+ naive, central memory, regulatory and stem cell-like memory cells by sorting.

V usage is TRBV9 and J usage is TRBJ1-1; perhaps TRBD1 as D (5 bases). The receptor was derived from a man aged 18-30 years with type 1 diabetes. Sequenced: naive CD4+ T cells from blood. The CDR3 here is CASSGRGNTEAFF. The CDR3 region has the DNA TGTGCCAGCAGCGGAAGGGGTAACACTGAAGCTTTCTTT. The variable domain in full, completed from reference TRBV9 and TRBJ1-1, reads DSGVTQTPKHLITATGQRVTLRCSPRSGDLSVYWYQQSLDQGLQFLIQYYNGEERAKGNILERFSAQQFPDLHSELNLSSLELGDSALYFCASSGRGNTEAFFGQGTRLTVV.